This T cell receptor beta chain was obtained from a study of monozygotic twins with inflammatory bowel disease. Through template switching, UMIs that included a 6-nucleotide sample barcode were added. Reprocessing the 5' RACE reads, TCRdb reports a single entry for every CDR3 protein and omits DNA. This sample's table reports some 200,000 distinct CDR3 sequences. Whole-study findings and limits: With inverse Simpson as the measure, TCRbeta diversity was lower in IBD patients than in healthy co-twins.

CDR3 length: 13 residues. CDR1 and CDR2 from the germline V gene are SGDLS and YYNGEE. Details on this clonotype: Its antigen is currently unknown.

The TCR was taken from a human donor with ulcerative colitis or Crohn's disease, or a healthy co-twin of an affected twin (not recorded which). V and J are TRBV9 and TRBJ1-6. Sequencing used blood. CDR3 protein: CASSVAANSPLHF.